This T cell receptor beta chain comes out of a study of response to subunit inactivated influenza vaccine. CDR3 length: 14 amino acids. The V and J ends lost 5 bases and 1 base respectively, with 8 bases between them. General observations from the study: Authors suggested that a seasonal influenza vaccination recruits few new T cells each time.

The sample holds many counts of this clonotype. Its antigen remains unidentified. TCRdb re-called the RT-PCR reads with MiXCR, one entry per CDR3 protein. Of almost 250,000 distinct CDR3 sequences detected, more than 9% appear once; the ten largest clones hold over 6.5%. Specimen: non-naive T cells sorted from PBMCs, collected roughly 15 days before vaccination. The source is a man aged 50 or older who received an inactivated influenza vaccine. This rearrangement joins TRBV12-3 or TRBV12-4 to TRBJ2-2; D is perhaps TRBD1 (5 bases). The CDR3 DNA reads TGTGCCAGCAGTACCACAGGGAACACCGGGGAGCTGTTTTTT. Translated, it gives CASSTTGNTGELFF.